The clone carrying this T cell receptor (beta chain) was seen more than once but under ten times. The antigen remains unidentified. These data belong to a study of cytomegalovirus exposure and HLA in healthy donors. Broader study findings: Per a prior analysis, the majority of TCR beta V segments were productive roughly 90% or roughly 30% of the time.

The V segment lost 1 base and the J segment 8 bases; nucleotides outside the gene matches: 9. The CDR3 is 16 amino acids. Germline loops: CDR1 MNHNY, CDR2 SVGAGI (reference sequence). PCR primers comprised 60 Vbeta and 13 Jbeta primers. The protocol was immunoSEQ multiplex PCR, while the TCRdb copy is restricted to in-frame clones and leaves out a portion. The sample contains 170,000 or so clones, 80% of which appear only once. The specimen sequenced was PBMCs. The source of this sequence is a man aged 30 to 45 in good health and CMV-seropositive. The rearrangement uses TRBV6-6 and TRBJ2-1; 9 bases line up with TRBD1. The CDR3 here is CASSYLQGTGNHEQFF. The DNA for the CDR3 is TGTGCCAGCAGTTACTTACAAGGGACAGGGAACCATGAGCAGTTCTTC.